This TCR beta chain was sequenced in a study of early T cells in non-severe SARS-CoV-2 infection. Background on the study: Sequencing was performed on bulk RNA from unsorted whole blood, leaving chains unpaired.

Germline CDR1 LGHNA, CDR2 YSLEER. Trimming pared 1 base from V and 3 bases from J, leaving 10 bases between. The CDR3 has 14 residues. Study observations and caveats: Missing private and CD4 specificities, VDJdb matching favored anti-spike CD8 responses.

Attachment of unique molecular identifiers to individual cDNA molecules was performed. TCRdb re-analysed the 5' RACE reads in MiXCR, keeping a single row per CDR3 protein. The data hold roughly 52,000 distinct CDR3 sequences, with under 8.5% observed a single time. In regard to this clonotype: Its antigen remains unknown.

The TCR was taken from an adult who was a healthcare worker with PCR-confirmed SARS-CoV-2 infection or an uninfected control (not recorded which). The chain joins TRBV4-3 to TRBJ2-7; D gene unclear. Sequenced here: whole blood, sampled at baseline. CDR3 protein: CASSQGVGFYEQYF. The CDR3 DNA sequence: TGCGCCAGCAGCCAAGGGGTCGGCTTCTACGAGCAGTACTTC.